This TCR beta chain was identified in a study of T cells in Graves' hyperthyroidism and ophthalmopathy. RNA transcripts gave rise to amplified TCR beta CDR3 regions. During a first-round RT-PCR of the TCR CDR3, the HTBI primer set was used. MiXCR was run by TCRdb on the multiplex PCR reads, yielding one entry per CDR3 protein. The profile covers about 700,000 distinct CDR3 sequences, with 45% appearing a single time and under 8% taken by the ten largest. Investigators excluded patients with uncontrolled infection, other autoimmune disease, pregnancy or lactation. For this clonotype: No antigen is known for it.

Trimming shortened V by 3 bases and J by 3 bases, and 21 bases separated the two germline ends. The germline gives CDR1 DFQATT, CDR2 SNEGSKA (reference sequence). The CDR3 contains 16 residues. Study findings and constraints: Blood held most thyroid clonotypes expanded above 0.001 frequency. Ophthalmopathy was separated from stable hyperthyroidism by a 13 V-J model.

The sequenced material came from peripheral blood or thyroid tissue (not recorded which). The chain has TRBV20-1 and TRBJ2-7, with TRBD2 as a possible D gene (6 bases). This clonotype originated in an adult man with Graves' disease, either hyperthyroidism or ophthalmopathy (not recorded which). The CDR3 DNA reads TGCAGTGCTAGCGCGGGGAATTCACCCCCATTCTACGAGCAGTACTTC. Amino acids: CSASAGNSPPFYEQYF.